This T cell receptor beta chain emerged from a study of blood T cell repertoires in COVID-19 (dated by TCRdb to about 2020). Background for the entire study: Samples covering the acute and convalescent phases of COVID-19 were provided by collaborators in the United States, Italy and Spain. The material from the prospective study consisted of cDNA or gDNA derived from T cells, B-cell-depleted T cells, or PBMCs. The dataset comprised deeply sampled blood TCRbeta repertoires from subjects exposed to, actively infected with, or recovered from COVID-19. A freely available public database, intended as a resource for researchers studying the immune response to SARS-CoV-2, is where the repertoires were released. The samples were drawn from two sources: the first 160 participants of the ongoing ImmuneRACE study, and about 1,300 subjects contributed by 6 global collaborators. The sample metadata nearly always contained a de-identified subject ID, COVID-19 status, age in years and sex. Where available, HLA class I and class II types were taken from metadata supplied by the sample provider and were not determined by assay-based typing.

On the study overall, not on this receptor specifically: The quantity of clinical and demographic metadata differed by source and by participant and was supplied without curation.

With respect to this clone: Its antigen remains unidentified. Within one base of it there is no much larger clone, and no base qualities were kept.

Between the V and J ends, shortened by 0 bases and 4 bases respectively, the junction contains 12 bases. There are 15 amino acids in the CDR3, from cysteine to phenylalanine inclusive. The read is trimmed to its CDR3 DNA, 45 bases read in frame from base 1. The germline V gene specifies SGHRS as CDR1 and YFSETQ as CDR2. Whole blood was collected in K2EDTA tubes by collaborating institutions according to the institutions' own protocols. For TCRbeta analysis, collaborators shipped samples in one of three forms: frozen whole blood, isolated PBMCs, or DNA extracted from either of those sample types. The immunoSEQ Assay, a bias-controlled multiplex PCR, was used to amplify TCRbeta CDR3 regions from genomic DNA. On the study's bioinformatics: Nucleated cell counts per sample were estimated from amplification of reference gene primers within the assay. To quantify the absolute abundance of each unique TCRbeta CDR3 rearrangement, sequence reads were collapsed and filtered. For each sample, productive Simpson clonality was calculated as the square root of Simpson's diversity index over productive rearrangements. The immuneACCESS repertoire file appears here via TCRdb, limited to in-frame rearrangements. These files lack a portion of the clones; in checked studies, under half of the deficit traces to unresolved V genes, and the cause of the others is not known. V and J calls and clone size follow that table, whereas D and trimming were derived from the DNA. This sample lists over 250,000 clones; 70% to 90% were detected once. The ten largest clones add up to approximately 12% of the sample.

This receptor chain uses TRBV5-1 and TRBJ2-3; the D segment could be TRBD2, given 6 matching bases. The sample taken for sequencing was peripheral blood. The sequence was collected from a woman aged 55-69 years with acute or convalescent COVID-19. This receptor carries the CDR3 CASSLAVGGADTQYF. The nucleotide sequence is TGCGCCAGCAGCTTGGCCGTGGGGGGAGCAGATACGCAGTATTTT.